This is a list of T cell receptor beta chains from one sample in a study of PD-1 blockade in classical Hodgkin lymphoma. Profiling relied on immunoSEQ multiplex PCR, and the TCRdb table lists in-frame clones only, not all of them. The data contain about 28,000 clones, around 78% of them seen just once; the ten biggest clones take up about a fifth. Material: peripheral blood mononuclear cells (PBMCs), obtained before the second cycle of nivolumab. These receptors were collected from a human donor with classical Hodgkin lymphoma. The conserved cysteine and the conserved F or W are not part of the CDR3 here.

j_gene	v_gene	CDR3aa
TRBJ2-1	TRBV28	ASSTLSGVSSYNEQF
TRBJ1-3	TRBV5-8	ASRILQVSGNTIY
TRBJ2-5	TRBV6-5	ATSIRGETQY
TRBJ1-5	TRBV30	AWTSEGNQPQH
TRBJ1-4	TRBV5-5	ASSLRGATNEKLF
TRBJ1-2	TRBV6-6	ASSSQTGNYGYT
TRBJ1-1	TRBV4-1	ASSHGLVREFAAF
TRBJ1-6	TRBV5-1	ASSRSLQGQRESPLH
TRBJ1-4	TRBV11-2	ASSYGSEKLF
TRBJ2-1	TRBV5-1	ASCLDRLAYNEQF
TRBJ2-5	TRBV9	ASSVGLGQETQY
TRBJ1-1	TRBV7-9	ASSLGTVRAEAF
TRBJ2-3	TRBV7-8	ASSLRRTGLGNGDTQY
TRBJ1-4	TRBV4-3	ASSQGTGVEKLF
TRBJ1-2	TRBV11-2	ASSLVGVLGDGYT
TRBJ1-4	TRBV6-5	ASSPIPGQGGELF
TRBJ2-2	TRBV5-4	ASSLEGGELF
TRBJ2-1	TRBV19	ASSRNTGHPSSYNEQF
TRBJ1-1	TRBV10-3	AISTGSLPEAF
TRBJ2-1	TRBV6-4	ASSDSSLAGGNEQF
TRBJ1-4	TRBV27	ASSLEYRGWEKLF
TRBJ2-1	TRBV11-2	ASSLGTNEQF
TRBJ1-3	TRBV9	ASSVNPGPLSGNTIY
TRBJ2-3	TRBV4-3	ASSQGARGTSTDTQY
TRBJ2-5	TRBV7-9	ASSQDRGETQY
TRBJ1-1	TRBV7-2	ASSPNINTEAF
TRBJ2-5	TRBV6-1	ASTTGLETQY
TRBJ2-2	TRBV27	ASSWTAPRRGYTGELF
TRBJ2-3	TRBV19	ASRHRGLTDTQY